The clone carrying this TCR beta chain appeared a single time. Its antigen is still unknown. TCRdb keeps only in-frame clones here, not all; method: immunoSEQ multiplex PCR. The sample lists approximately 92,000 clones, roughly nine tenths occurring once. The data were obtained in a study of T cell responses to AZD1222 COVID-19 vaccine. The CDR3 is 11 amino acids. V lost 5 bases, J lost 2 bases, and 6 bases lay in between. Germline CDR1 is DFQATT and CDR2 is SNEGSKA (reference sequence). Study results and limitations: Along spike, vaccine-associated CD4 TCRs were found throughout, with dominance at 160-218 and 743-854. At baseline, seropositivity was found in only a handful of AZD1222 recipients. Clonal diversity may have been underestimated, and the donors were mostly white British, with more females than males. Nearly half of spike-specific TCRs reportedly go after variant regions that carry no mutations.

The sequencing here drew on peripheral blood, taken on day 0 of AZD1222 vaccination. This chain links TRBV20-1 with TRBJ1-2; weak D call: TRBD1 (6 bases). The source is an adult in good health. The CDR3 nucleotides read TGCAGTGCTGGACAGAACTATGGCTACACCTTC. This encodes CSAGQNYGYTF.